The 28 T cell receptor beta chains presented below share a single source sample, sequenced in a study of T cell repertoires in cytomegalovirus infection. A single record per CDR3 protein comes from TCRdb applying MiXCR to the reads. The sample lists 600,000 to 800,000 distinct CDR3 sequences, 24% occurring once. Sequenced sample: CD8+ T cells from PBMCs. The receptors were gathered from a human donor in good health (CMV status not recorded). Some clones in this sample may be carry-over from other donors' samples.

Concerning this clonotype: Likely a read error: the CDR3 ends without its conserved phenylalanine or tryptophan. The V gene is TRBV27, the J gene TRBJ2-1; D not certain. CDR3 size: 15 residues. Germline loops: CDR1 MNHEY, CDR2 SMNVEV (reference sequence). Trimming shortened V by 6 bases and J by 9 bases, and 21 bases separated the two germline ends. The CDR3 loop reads CASSPSISPYPEQFS. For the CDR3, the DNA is TGTGCCAGCAGCCCCTCTATAAGTCCCTACCCTGAGCAGTTCTCC.

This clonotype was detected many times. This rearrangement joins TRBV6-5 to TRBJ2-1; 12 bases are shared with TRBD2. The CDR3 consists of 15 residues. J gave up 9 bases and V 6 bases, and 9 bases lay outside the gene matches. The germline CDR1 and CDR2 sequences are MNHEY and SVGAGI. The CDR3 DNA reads TGTGCCAGCAGGGATCTAGCGGGGGGGCCCACTGAGCAGTTCTTC. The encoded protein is CASRDLAGGPTEQFF.

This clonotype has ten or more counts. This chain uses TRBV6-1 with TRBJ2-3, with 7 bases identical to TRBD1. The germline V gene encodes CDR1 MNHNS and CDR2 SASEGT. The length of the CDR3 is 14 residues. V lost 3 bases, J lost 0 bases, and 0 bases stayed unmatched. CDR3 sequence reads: CASSEDRSTDTQYF. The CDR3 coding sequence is TGTGCCAGCAGTGAGGACAGGAGCACAGATACGCAGTATTTT.

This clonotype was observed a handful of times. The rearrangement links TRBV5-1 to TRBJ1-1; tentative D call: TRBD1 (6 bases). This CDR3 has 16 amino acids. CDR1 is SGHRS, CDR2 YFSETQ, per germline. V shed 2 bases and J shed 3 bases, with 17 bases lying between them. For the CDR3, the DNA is TGCGCCAGCAGCTTCCCCAGGGGTGGAGAGGACACTGAAGCTTTCTTT. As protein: CASSFPRGGEDTEAFF.

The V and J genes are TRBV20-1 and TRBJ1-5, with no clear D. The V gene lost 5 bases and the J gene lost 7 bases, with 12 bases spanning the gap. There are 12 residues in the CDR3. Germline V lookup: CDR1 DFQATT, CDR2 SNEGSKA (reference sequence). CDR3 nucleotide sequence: TGCAGTGCTTTACCTTCAGGCCAGCCCCAGCATTTT. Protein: CSALPSGQPQHF.

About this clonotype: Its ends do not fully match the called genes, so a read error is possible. In DNA, the CDR3 is TGTGTCAGCAGTTTATGGGGTAGCAATCAGCCCCAGCATTTT. Its translation is CVSSLWGSNQPQHF. The rearrangement links TRBV28 to TRBJ1-5; D is unresolved. CDR3 length: 14 residues. Germline V gene sequence: CDR1 MDHEN, CDR2 SYDVKM. The full variable domain, rest sourced from reference TRBV28 and TRBJ1-5, is DVKVTQSSRYLVKRTGEKVFLECVQDMDHENMFWYRQDPGLGLRLIYFSYDVKMKEKGDIPEGYSVSREKKERFSLILESASTNQTSMYLCVSSLWGSNQPQHFGDGTRLSIL.

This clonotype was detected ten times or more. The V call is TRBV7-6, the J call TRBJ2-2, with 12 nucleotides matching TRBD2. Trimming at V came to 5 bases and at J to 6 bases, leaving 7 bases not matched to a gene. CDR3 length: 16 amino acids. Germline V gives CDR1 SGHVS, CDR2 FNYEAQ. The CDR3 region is CASSRLAGVKAGELFF. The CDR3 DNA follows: TGTGCCAGCAGCAGACTAGCGGGGGTTAAAGCCGGGGAGCTGTTTTTT.

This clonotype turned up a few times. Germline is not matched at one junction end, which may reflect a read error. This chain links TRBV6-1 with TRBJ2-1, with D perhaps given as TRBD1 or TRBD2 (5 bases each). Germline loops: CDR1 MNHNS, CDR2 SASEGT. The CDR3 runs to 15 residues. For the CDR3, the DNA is TGTGTCAGCAGCCGGGACGGTAGCTCCTACAATGAGCAGTTCTTC. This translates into CVSSRDGSSYNEQFF.

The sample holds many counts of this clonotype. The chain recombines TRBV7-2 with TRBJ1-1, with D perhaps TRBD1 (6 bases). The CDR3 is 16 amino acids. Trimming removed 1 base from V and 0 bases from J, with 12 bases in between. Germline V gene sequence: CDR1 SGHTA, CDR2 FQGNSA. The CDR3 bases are TGTGCCAGCAGCTTAGATGGAACAGGGTTGAACACTGAAGCTTTCTTT. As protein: CASSLDGTGLNTEAFF.

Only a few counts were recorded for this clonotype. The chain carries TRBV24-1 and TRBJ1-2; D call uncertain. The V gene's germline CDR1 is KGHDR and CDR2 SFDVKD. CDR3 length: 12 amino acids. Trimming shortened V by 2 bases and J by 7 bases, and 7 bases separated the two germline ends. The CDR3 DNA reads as TGTGCCACCAGTGATTCGGTAGTTGGCTACACCTTC. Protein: CATSDSVVGYTF.

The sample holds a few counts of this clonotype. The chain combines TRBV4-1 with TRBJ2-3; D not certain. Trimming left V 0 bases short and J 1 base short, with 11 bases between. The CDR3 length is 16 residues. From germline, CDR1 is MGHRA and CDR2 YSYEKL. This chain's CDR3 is CASSQDPHSRTDTQYF. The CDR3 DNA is TGCGCCAGCAGCCAAGATCCACACTCCCGCACAGATACGCAGTATTTT.

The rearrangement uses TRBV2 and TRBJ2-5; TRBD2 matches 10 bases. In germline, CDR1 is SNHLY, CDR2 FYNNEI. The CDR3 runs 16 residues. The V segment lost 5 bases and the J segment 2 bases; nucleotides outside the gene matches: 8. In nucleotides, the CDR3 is TGTGCCAGCAGTAAGGGACTAGCGATGGGGCAAGAGACCCAGTACTTC. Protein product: CASSKGLAMGQETQYF.

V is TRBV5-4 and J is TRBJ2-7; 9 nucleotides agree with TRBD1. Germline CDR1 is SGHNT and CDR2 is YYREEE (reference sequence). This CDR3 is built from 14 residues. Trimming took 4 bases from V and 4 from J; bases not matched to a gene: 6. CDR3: CASSPDRGAYEQYV. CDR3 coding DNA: TGTGCCAGCAGCCCTGACAGGGGGGCATACGAGCAGTACGTC.

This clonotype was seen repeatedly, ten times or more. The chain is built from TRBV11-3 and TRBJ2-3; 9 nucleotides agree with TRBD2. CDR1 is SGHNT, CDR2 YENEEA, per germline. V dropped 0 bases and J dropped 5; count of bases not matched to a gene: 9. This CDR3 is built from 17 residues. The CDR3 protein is CASSLEATSGWIDTQYF. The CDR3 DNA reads TGTGCCAGCAGCTTAGAAGCCACTAGCGGGTGGATAGATACGCAGTATTTT.

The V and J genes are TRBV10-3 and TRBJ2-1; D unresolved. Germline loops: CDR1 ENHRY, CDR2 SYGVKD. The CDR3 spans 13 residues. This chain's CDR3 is CVVKVSHYNEQFF. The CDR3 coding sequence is TGTGTCGTTAAGGTCAGCCATTACAATGAGCAGTTCTTC.

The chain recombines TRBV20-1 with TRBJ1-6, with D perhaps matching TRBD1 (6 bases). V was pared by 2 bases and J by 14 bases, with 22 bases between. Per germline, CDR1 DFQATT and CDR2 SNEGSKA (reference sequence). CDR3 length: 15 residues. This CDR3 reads CSARSRQAISATLHF. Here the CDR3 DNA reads TGCAGTGCTAGATCCAGACAGGCCATTTCAGCAACCCTCCACTTT.

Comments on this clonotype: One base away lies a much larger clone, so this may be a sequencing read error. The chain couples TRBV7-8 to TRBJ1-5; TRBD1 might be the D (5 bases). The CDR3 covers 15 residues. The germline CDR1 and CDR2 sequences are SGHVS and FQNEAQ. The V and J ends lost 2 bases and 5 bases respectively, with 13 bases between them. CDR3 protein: CASSLRTGVDQPQHF. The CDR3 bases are TGTGCCAGCAGCTTACGGACGGGGGTAGATCAGCCCCAGCATTTT.

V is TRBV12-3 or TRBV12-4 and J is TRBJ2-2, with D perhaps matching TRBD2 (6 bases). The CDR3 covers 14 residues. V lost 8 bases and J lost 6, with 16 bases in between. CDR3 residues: CASAGLGIAGELFF. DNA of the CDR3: TGTGCCAGCGCGGGACTTGGGATAGCCGGGGAGCTGTTTTTT.

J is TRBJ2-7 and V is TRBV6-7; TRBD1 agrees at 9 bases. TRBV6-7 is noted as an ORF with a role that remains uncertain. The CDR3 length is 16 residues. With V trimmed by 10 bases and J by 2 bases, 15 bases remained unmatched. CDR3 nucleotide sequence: TGTGCCACTATCCCGGGACAGGGCCTACCGACCTACGAGCAGTACGTC. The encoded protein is CATIPGQGLPTYEQYV.

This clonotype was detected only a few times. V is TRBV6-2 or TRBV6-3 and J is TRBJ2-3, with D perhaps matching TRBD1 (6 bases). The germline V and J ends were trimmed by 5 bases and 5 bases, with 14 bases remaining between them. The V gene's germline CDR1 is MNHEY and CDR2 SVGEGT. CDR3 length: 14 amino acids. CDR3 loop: CASSTGSLEDTQYF. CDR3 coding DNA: TGTGCCAGCAGTACAGGGTCCTTGGAAGATACGCAGTATTTT.

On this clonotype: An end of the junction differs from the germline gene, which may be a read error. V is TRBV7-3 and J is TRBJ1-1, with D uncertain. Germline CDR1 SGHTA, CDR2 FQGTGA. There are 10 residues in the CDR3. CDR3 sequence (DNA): TGTGTCAGCAGCGCAGCCGGGGCTTTCTTT. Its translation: CVSSAAGAFF.

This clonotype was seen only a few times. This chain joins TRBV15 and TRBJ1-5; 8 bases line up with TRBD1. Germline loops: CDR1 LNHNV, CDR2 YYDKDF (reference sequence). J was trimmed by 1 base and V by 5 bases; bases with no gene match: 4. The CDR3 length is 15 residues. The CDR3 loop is CATSGYRGSNQPQHF. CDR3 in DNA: TGTGCCACCAGCGGCTACAGGGGGAGCAATCAGCCCCAGCATTTT.

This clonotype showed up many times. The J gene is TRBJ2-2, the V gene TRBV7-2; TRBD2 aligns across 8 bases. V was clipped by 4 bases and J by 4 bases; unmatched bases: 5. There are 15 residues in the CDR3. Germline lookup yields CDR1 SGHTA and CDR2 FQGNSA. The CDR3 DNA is TGTGCCAGCAGCTCCGAGCGGGGGCCCACCGGGGAGCTGTTTTTT. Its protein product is CASSSERGPTGELFF.

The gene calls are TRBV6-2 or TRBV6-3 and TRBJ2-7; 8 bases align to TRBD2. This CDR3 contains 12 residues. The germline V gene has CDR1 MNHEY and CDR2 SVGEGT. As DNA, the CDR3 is TGTGCCAGCAGTTCGGGGGGGTACGTGCAGTACGTC. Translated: CASSSGGYVQYV.

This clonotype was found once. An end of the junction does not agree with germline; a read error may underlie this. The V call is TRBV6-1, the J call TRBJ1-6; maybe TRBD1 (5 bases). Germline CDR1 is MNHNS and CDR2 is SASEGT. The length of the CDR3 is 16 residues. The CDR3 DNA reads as TGTACCAGCAGCCCAACCCTTAGGGAAAGGGGCTCACCCCTCCACTTT. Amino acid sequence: CTSSPTLRERGSPLHF.

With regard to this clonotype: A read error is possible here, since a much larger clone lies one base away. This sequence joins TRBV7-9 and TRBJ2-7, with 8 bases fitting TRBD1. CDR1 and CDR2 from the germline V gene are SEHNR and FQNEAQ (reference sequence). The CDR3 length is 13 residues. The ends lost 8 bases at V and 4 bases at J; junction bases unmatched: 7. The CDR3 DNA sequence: TGTGCCAGCGGCCCCAGGGGGCAGTACGAGCAGTACGTC. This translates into CASGPRGQYEQYV.

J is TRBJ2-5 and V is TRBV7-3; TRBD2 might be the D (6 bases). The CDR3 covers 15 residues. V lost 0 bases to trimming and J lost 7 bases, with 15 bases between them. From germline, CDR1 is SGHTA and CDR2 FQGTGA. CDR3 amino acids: CASSLTGEASWTQYF. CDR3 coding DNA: TGTGCCAGCAGCTTAACGGGGGAGGCTTCATGGACCCAGTACTTC.

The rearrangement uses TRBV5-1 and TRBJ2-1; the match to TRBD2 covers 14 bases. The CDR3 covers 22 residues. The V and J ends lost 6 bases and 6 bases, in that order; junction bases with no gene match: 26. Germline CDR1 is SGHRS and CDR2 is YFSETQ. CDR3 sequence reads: CASTRSGTSGGPPMLSLNEQFF. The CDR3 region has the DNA TGCGCCAGCACCCGATCCGGGACTAGCGGGGGCCCTCCAATGCTCAGCCTCAATGAGCAGTTCTTC.